This section outlines one T cell receptor (beta chain) sequence together with its context. The data derive from a study of T-cell memory formation after mild COVID-19. MiXCR was run by TCRdb on the 5' RACE reads, yielding one entry per CDR3 protein. Of approximately 450,000 distinct CDR3 sequences listed, 15% to 20% were seen once; the top ten hold more than 9%. This TCR came from an adult woman who had mild COVID-19 (a few samples of this study predate the infection). Cell type and time point are not known. Sequenced sample: PBMCs or a T cell subset sorted from them (not recorded which).

CDR3 nucleotide sequence: TGTGCCAGCAGCGTAAGTAGCGGGAGAAGTACAGATACGCAGTATTTT. This translates into CASSVSSGRSTDTQYF. The chain employs TRBV9 and TRBJ2-3; 9 bases are a match to TRBD2. The trim removed 1 base at V and 3 bases at J, leaving 6 bases unmatched. Germline-derived CDR1 and CDR2 are SGDLS and YYNGEE. This CDR3 is built from 16 residues.